A single sample gave rise to the 31 T cell receptor beta chains below, sequenced in a study of CD8 T cells in ankylosing spondylitis. Via MiXCR, TCRdb re-called the 5' RACE reads, giving one row per CDR3 protein. The sample shows about 250,000 distinct CDR3 sequences, roughly 32% of them seen only once. The sequencing sample was made of blood, either unsorted or a sorted T cell fraction (not recorded which). The source of these receptors is a male donor with ankylosing spondylitis or in good health (not recorded which).

This clonotype has a handful of counts. The chain combines TRBV28 with TRBJ1-4, with D tentatively TRBD1 (5 bases). The V gene lost 6 bases and the J gene lost 6 bases, with 11 bases spanning the gap. The V gene's germline CDR1 is MDHEN and CDR2 SYDVKM. The CDR3 contains 13 residues. CDR3 DNA sequence: TGTGCCAGCAGACCAGGACACTATGAAAAACTGTTTTTT. Its translation is CASRPGHYEKLFF.

This clonotype turned up a few times. The rearrangement joins TRBV6-5 to TRBJ2-5; D is unclear. The CDR3 sequence is 15 residues long. V lost 2 bases and J lost 2, with 12 bases in between. Germline CDR1 is MNHEY and CDR2 is SVGAGI. CDR3 nucleotide sequence: TGTGCCAGCAGTTACGGTACAGACCAACAAGAGACCCAGTACTTC. It is translated as CASSYGTDQQETQYF.

This clonotype appeared a few times. The CDR3 region is CASSLASAANEQFF. CDR3 coding DNA: TGCGCCAGCAGCTTGGCTTCTGCAGCCAATGAGCAGTTCTTC. J is TRBJ2-1 and V is TRBV5-1; D is ambiguous. The CDR3 loop spans 14 amino acids. Trimming pared 0 bases from V and 6 bases from J, leaving 10 bases between. Germline V gene lookup returns CDR1 SGHRS and CDR2 YFSETQ.

The chain links TRBV7-2 to TRBJ2-7, with 7 positions matching TRBD1. Trimming at V came to 6 bases and at J to 3 bases, leaving 5 bases not matched to a gene. CDR3 length equals 13 residues. Germline V gene sequence: CDR1 SGHTA, CDR2 FQGNSA. The CDR3 coding sequence is TGTGCCAGCAGAACACCAGGGGGCTACGAGCAGTACTTC. Protein product: CASRTPGGYEQYF.

This rearrangement joins TRBV5-5 to TRBJ1-5; D is possibly TRBD1 (6 bases). Germline lookup yields CDR1 SGHKS and CDR2 YYEKEE (reference sequence). Trimming took 5 bases from V and 2 from J, leaving 23 bases between them. The CDR3 contains 18 residues. This chain's CDR3 is CASSNREGAGWRNQPQHF. The CDR3 coding sequence is TGTGCCAGCAGTAACAGGGAAGGGGCTGGTTGGCGCAATCAGCCCCAGCATTTT.

With respect to this clonotype: This sequence may be a read error, since a much larger clone differs from it by one base. This chain uses TRBV12-3 or TRBV12-4 with TRBJ2-7; D is unclear. Trimming removed 4 bases at V and 5 bases at J, with 6 bases between. This CDR3 has 11 residues. Here the CDR3 DNA reads TGTGCCAGCAGTTCCCTACACGAGCAGTACTTC. It is translated as CASSSLHEQYF.

This clonotype has only a few counts. The rearrangement joins TRBV28 to TRBJ2-7; TRBD2 agrees at 7 bases. Germline values: CDR1 MDHEN, CDR2 SYDVKM. V gave up 9 bases and J gave up 0 bases; unmatched junction bases: 20. This CDR3 contains 18 residues. Here the CDR3 reads CASSSGSTSPIGSYEQYF. The CDR3 region has the DNA TGTGCCAGTAGCTCCGGGTCGACTAGCCCGATAGGCTCCTACGAGCAGTACTTC.

The chain carries TRBV20-1 and TRBJ2-3; TRBD1 aligns across 7 bases. V lost 6 bases to trimming and J lost 4 bases; unmatched junction nucleotides: 7. CDR1 is DFQATT and CDR2 is SNEGSKA in the germline V gene (reference sequence). The CDR3 length is 13 residues. The CDR3 DNA follows: TGCAGTGCCGGGACAGTAAGTCCAGATACGCAGTATTTT. This encodes CSAGTVSPDTQYF.

This clonotype was seen only a few times. The chain couples TRBV11-1 to TRBJ2-7; a weak D match, TRBD1 (7 bases). Trimming removed 6 bases at V and 1 base at J, with 13 bases between. In germline, CDR1 is SGHAT, CDR2 FQDESV (reference sequence). The CDR3 consists of 14 residues. The CDR3 nucleotides read TGTGCCAGCAGTACCTCAGGGGGGTCCTACGAGCAGTACTTC. It specifies CASSTSGGSYEQYF.

This clonotype was counted only a few times. The V gene is TRBV2, the J gene TRBJ2-3; D is unresolved. Germline loops: CDR1 SNHLY, CDR2 FYNNEI. V was trimmed by 8 bases and J by 4 bases, leaving 13 bases between them. The CDR3 spans 13 residues. Here the CDR3 DNA reads TGTGCCAGCCGGGCCGGAGAGGCAGATACGCAGTATTTT. Its protein is CASRAGEADTQYF.

This clonotype was seen a few times. The genes are TRBV7-3 and TRBJ2-3; D remains ambiguous. V was trimmed by 5 bases and J by 5 bases, leaving 11 bases between them. Looked up from germline, CDR1 is SGHTA and CDR2 is FQGTGA. The CDR3 totals 13 residues. The CDR3 nucleotides read TGTGCCAGCAGCATCTCAGCGATAGATACGCAGTATTTT. This encodes CASSISAIDTQYF.

The chain employs TRBV11-3 and TRBJ2-2; the match to TRBD1 covers 7 bases. V shed 5 bases and J 6 bases; nucleotides not matched to a gene: 9. Germline V CDR1 and CDR2: SGHNT, YENEEA. This CDR3 is built from 15 residues. CDR3 sequence reads: CASSPRTGPPGELFF. CDR3 nucleotide sequence: TGTGCCAGCAGCCCGAGGACAGGCCCGCCCGGGGAGCTGTTTTTT. Filled out from reference TRBV11-3 and TRBJ2-2, the complete variable domain reads EAGVVQSPRYKIIEKKQPVAFWCNPISGHNTLYWYLQNLGQGPELLIRYENEEAVDDSQLPKDRFSAERLKGVDSTLKIQPAELGDSAVYLCASSPRTGPPGELFFGEGSRLTVL.

This clonotype has more than one count but fewer than ten. The gene calls are TRBV7-2 and TRBJ2-1; 9 nucleotides line up with TRBD1. V lost 0 bases, J lost 4 bases, and 10 bases stayed unmatched. CDR3 length equals 18 residues. Germline lookup yields CDR1 SGHTA and CDR2 FQGNSA. CDR3 in amino acids: CASSLASTGTGRYNEQFF. The CDR3 bases are TGTGCCAGCAGCTTAGCGAGTACCGGGACAGGGCGTTACAATGAGCAGTTCTTC. Drawing the rest from reference TRBV7-2 and TRBJ2-1, the complete variable domain is GAGVSQSPSNKVTEKGKDVELRCDPISGHTALYWYRQSLGQGLEFLIYFQGNSAPDKSGLPSDRFSAERTGGSVSTLTIQRTQQEDSAVYLCASSLASTGTGRYNEQFFGPGTRLTVL.

This clonotype was recorded at least ten times. This chain links TRBV20-1 with TRBJ2-1; D may be TRBD1 or TRBD2 (8 bases each). V was shortened by 0 bases and J by 6 bases, with 18 bases between the two germline ends. Germline CDR1 is DFQATT and CDR2 is SNEGSKA (reference sequence). This CDR3 has 16 residues. The CDR3 sequence: CSARDRGGQASNEQFF. The CDR3 DNA is TGCAGTGCTAGAGATCGGGGGGGACAGGCAAGCAATGAGCAGTTCTTC.

This clonotype was observed a handful of times. The chain employs TRBV5-1 and TRBJ2-1; D might be TRBD1 or TRBD2, each matching 6 bases. The CDR3 consists of 15 residues. Trimming shortened V by 0 bases and J by 4 bases, and 11 bases separated the two germline ends. Germline V gives CDR1 SGHRS, CDR2 YFSETQ. In nucleotides, the CDR3 is TGCGCCAGCAGCTTGGAGGGGGGCCCTTACAATGAGCAGTTCTTC. Its translation is CASSLEGGPYNEQFF.

The gene calls are TRBV5-5 and TRBJ2-3; D is ambiguous. Germline loops: CDR1 SGHKS, CDR2 YYEKEE (reference sequence). The V and J ends lost 4 bases and 6 bases respectively, with 12 bases between them. CDR3 length: 13 amino acids. The chain's CDR3 is CASSPREVDTQYF. As DNA, the CDR3 is TGTGCCAGCAGCCCCCGTGAGGTGGATACGCAGTATTTT.

The sample holds a few counts of this clonotype. The chain links TRBV20-1 to TRBJ2-7; 9 nucleotides agree with TRBD2. The CDR3 is made up of 14 amino acids. Looked up from germline, CDR1 is DFQATT and CDR2 is SNEGSKA (reference sequence). V lost 3 bases, J lost 3 bases, and 6 bases stayed unmatched. The CDR3: CSASGGGDFYEQYF. CDR3 bases: TGCAGTGCTAGCGGCGGGGGGGATTTCTACGAGCAGTACTTC.

The chain has TRBV11-2 and TRBJ1-3, with D hard to call. Per the germline V gene, CDR1 is SGHAT and CDR2 is FQNNGV. The V end was cut by 5 bases, the J end by 8 bases, with 19 bases between. The CDR3 consists of 15 residues. CDR3: CASSRLGHKEDTIYF. The CDR3 DNA reads TGTGCCAGCAGCCGTCTCGGGCATAAGGAGGACACCATATATTTT.

V and J are TRBV6-1 and TRBJ2-6; D possibly corresponds to TRBD1 (6 bases). Germline lookup yields CDR1 MNHNS and CDR2 SASEGT. This CDR3 contains 14 residues. V was clipped by 6 bases and J by 7 bases, with 13 bases between them. Here the CDR3 reads CASSHRVSANVLTF. DNA for the CDR3: TGTGCCAGCAGCCACAGGGTTTCAGCCAACGTCCTGACTTTC.

The chain couples TRBV9 to TRBJ2-3; D is unclear. CDR3 size: 14 residues. The V end lost 1 base, the J end lost 4 bases, and 10 bases lay between the germline ends. Germline CDR1 reads SGDLS; CDR2 reads YYNGEE. The CDR3 DNA reads TGTGCCAGCAGCGTATCGGGCCGCGCAGATACGCAGTATTTT. This encodes CASSVSGRADTQYF.

The chain links TRBV15 to TRBJ2-1, with TRBD1 matching over 9 bases. CDR1 is LNHNV, CDR2 YYDKDF, per germline (reference sequence). The J segment lost 9 bases and the V segment lost 1 base, leaving 7 bases of the junction unmatched. This CDR3 has 15 residues. CDR3: CATSRVRTGVSEQFF. CDR3 coding DNA: TGTGCCACCAGCAGAGTCAGGACAGGGGTCAGTGAGCAGTTCTTC.

This chain's CDR3 is CRTRDGSGTEAFF. CDR3 nucleotide sequence: TGCAGAACCCGGGACGGGAGTGGCACTGAAGCTTTCTTT. The rearrangement uses TRBV20-1 and TRBJ1-1, with D tentatively TRBD1 (5 bases). This CDR3 has 13 amino acids. Germline V CDR1 and CDR2: DFQATT, SNEGSKA (reference sequence).

This clonotype was seen only a few times. The chain combines TRBV20-1 with TRBJ2-2, with 7 bases aligning to TRBD1. V shed 2 bases and J 1 base; nucleotides not matched to a gene: 4. Germline V gene lookup returns CDR1 DFQATT and CDR2 SNEGSKA (reference sequence). The CDR3 is 15 amino acids. The CDR3: CSARPGGVNTGELFF. In nucleotides, the CDR3 is TGCAGTGCTAGACCAGGGGGTGTGAACACCGGGGAGCTGTTTTTT.

The V gene is TRBV5-1, the J gene TRBJ2-3, with 8 bases lining up with TRBD1. The CDR3 sequence is 15 residues long. The germline V gene encodes CDR1 SGHRS and CDR2 YFSETQ. Losses at the gene ends were 0 bases for V and 2 bases for J; bases not matched to a gene: 2. This CDR3 reads CASSLGTGYTDTQYF. The DNA of the CDR3 is TGCGCCAGCAGCTTGGGGACAGGGTACACAGATACGCAGTATTTT.

The chain employs TRBV7-9 and TRBJ2-1; perhaps TRBD1 as D (5 bases). V lost 2 bases, J lost 4 bases, and 9 bases lay in between. The CDR3 spans 14 residues. CDR1 and CDR2 (germline): SEHNR, FQNEAQ (reference sequence). DNA for the CDR3: TGTGCCAGCAGCTTAAAACAGGAATACAATGAGCAGTTCTTC. It translates to CASSLKQEYNEQFF.

This clonotype was picked up a small number of times. The chain has TRBV5-1 and TRBJ1-2; 7 positions agree with TRBD1. This CDR3 has 13 amino acids. Per the germline V gene, CDR1 is SGHRS and CDR2 is YFSETQ. The ends lost 6 bases at V and 5 bases at J; junction bases unmatched: 7. The CDR3 bases are TGCGCCAGCACAGGGGGGGCCAGATATGGCTACACCTTC. Translation gives CASTGGARYGYTF.

The chain carries TRBV29-1 and TRBJ2-7, with D uncertain. With 2 bases removed from V and 3 bases from J, the gap between germline ends came to 8 bases. This CDR3 is built from 12 residues. The germline V gene has CDR1 SQVTM and CDR2 ANQGSEA. CDR3 residues: CSVELSGYEQYF. The CDR3 nucleotides are TGCAGCGTTGAATTATCAGGCTACGAGCAGTACTTC.

V and J are TRBV4-1 and TRBJ2-6; D remains unclear. This CDR3 has 15 residues. Trimming shortened V by 5 bases and J by 0 bases, and 8 bases separated the two germline ends. CDR1 is MGHRA, CDR2 YSYEKL, per germline. The CDR3 sequence is CASSSTRSGANVLTF. CDR3 sequence (DNA): TGCGCCAGCAGCTCAACACGCTCTGGGGCCAACGTCCTGACTTTC.

The gene calls are TRBV2 and TRBJ2-3, with 10 bases that match TRBD1. Germline lookup yields CDR1 SNHLY and CDR2 FYNNEI. The V gene end was trimmed by 6 bases and the J gene end by 2 bases; junction bases not matched to a gene: 8. The CDR3 is 16 amino acids. The CDR3 here is CASRGGTGDYTDTQYF. CDR3 coding DNA: TGTGCCAGCAGGGGAGGGACAGGGGACTACACAGATACGCAGTATTTT.

The table lists this clonotype with a few counts. V and J are TRBV25-1 and TRBJ2-7, with a possible D match to TRBD1 (5 bases). Germline CDR1 is MGHDK and CDR2 is SYGVNS. Trimming took off 3 bases at V and 8 bases at J, with 8 bases between the two ends. The CDR3 runs to 11 residues. The CDR3 here is CASSDRGQQYF. In nucleotides, the CDR3 is TGTGCCAGCAGTGATAGGGGTCAGCAGTACTTC.

The rearrangement uses TRBV20-1 and TRBJ1-1, with a tentative D call TRBD1 (6 bases). Per germline, CDR1 DFQATT and CDR2 SNEGSKA (reference sequence). The length of the CDR3 is 13 residues. The germline V and J ends were trimmed by 2 bases and 7 bases, with 14 bases remaining between them. Here the CDR3 DNA reads TGCAGTGCTAGATTTGACAGGCGAAGTGAAGCTTTCTTT. This sequence encodes CSARFDRRSEAFF.